These 10 T cell receptor beta chains came from one sample sequenced in a study of human T cells and chemical hapten exposure. Time point defined: patch test 1, 2 weeks after DPC sensitization. The treatment here: therapeutic diphenylcyclopropenone sensitization with weekly scalp DPC. TCRdb ran MiXCR on the RACE reads and lists one entry per CDR3 protein. The table shows under 200,000 distinct CDR3 sequences, with more than 12% occurring only once. The material sequenced was whole blood, taken in connection with sensitization to the hapten diphenylcyclopropenone (DPC). These receptors all stem from a woman aged 30 to 39 with alopecia areata. Some clones in this sample may be carry-over from other donors' samples.

Worth noting for this clonotype: It may be a read error: a sequence one base away is much more abundant. The chain recombines TRBV2 with TRBJ2-7, with D unclear. Germline CDR1 SNHLY, CDR2 FYNNEI. The CDR3 extends over 12 amino acids. This chain's CDR3 is CASSDGGNEQNF. The CDR3 DNA reads TGTGCCAGCAGTGATGGTGGAAACGAGCAGAACTTC.

The genes are TRBV6-2 or TRBV6-3 and TRBJ2-1, with 7 positions matching TRBD1. Unmatched junction bases numbered 8, after V lost 3 bases and J lost 0 bases. This CDR3 has 17 residues. The germline V gene has CDR1 MNHEY and CDR2 SVGEGT. The CDR3: CASSYRDRLASYNEQFF. The CDR3 DNA follows: TGTGCCAGCAGTTATAGGGACAGATTAGCCTCCTACAATGAGCAGTTCTTC.

The CDR3 spells CASGEDTQYF. The DNA for the CDR3 is TGCGCCAGCGGGGAAGATACGCAGTATTTT. The chain has TRBV5-1 and TRBJ2-3; no clear D. Germline V CDR1 and CDR2: SGHRS, YFSETQ. With 7 bases removed from V and 5 bases from J, the gap between germline ends came to 5 bases. The CDR3 runs to 10 residues.

This chain uses TRBV29-1 with TRBJ1-1, with 10 positions matching TRBD1. Germline V gene data show CDR1 as SQVTM and CDR2 as ANQGSEA. V lost 4 bases and J lost 5; bases outside the gene matches: 7. The CDR3 covers 14 residues. The CDR3 region is CSVVGTGVETEAFF. CDR3 DNA: TGCAGCGTTGTGGGGACAGGGGTTGAGACTGAAGCTTTCTTT.

This clonotype occurred many times. The rearrangement links TRBV7-2 to TRBJ2-7, with D uncertain. This CDR3 has 12 amino acids. The germline V gene encodes CDR1 SGHTA and CDR2 FQGNSA. V lost 0 bases and J lost 4, with 4 bases in between. CDR3 in DNA: TGTGCCAGCAGCTTAGCGCGTTACGAGCAGTACTTC. As protein: CASSLARYEQYF.

V and J are TRBV6-2 or TRBV6-3 and TRBJ2-1; TRBD2 matches 10 bases. The V gene's germline CDR1 is MNHEY and CDR2 SVGEGT. J gave up 2 bases and V 6 bases, and 10 bases lay outside the gene matches. CDR3 length: 17 amino acids. CDR3 amino acids: CASSLGLAGVAYNEQFF. The CDR3 nucleotides are TGTGCCAGCAGCCTGGGGCTAGCGGGAGTAGCCTACAATGAGCAGTTCTTC.

The V call is TRBV4-3, the J call TRBJ2-3; D ambiguous. Between the trimmed V and J ends, which lost 0 bases and 4 bases, there was a span of 5 bases. The CDR3 length is 13 residues. Germline CDR1 LGHNA, CDR2 YSLEER. CDR3 loop: CASSQDFPDTQYF. Written as DNA, the CDR3 is TGCGCCAGCAGCCAAGATTTTCCAGATACGCAGTATTTT.

This clonotype was seen a handful of times. The chain recombines TRBV15 with TRBJ1-4, with 7 bases aligning to TRBD1. Per the germline V gene, CDR1 is LNHNV and CDR2 is YYDKDF (reference sequence). This CDR3 is 13 amino acids long. Unmatched junction bases numbered 9, after V lost 9 bases and J lost 8 bases. CDR3 residues: CATSTGTEEKLFF. The CDR3 region has the DNA TGTGCCACTTCGACAGGGACGGAGGAAAAACTGTTTTTT.

The sample holds a few counts of this clonotype. The chain joins TRBV5-4 to TRBJ2-3, with D perhaps assigned TRBD1 or TRBD2 (5 bases each). The CDR3 is 15 residues long. Germline values: CDR1 SGHNT, CDR2 YYREEE (reference sequence). Trimming left V 3 bases short and J 4 bases short, with 15 bases between. The CDR3 DNA reads as TGTGCCAGCAGCTCCAGACTCGTGGGGGCAGATACGCAGTATTTT. Amino acids: CASSSRLVGADTQYF.

This clonotype has just a few counts. The rearrangement joins TRBV12-3 or TRBV12-4 to TRBJ2-3; 8 bases fit TRBD1. Trimming cost V 6 bases and J 2 bases; bases outside gene matches: 7. This CDR3 has 15 residues. CDR3: CASRRGTGPTDTQYF. The CDR3 bases are TGTGCCAGCAGGCGCGGGACAGGACCCACAGATACGCAGTATTTT.